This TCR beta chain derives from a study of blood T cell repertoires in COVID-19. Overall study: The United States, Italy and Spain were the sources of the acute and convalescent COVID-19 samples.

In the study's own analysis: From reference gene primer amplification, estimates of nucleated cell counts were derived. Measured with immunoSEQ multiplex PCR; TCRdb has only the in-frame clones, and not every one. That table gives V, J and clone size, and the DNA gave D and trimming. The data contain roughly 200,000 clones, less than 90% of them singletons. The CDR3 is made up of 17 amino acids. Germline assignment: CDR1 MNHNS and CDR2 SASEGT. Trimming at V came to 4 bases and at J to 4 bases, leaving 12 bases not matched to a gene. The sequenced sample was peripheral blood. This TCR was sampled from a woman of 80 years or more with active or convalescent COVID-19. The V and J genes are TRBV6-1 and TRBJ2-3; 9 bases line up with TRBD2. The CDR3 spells CASSGLRAGGTADTQYF. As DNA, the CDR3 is TGTGCCAGCAGTGGGCTTCGTGCGGGAGGGACCGCAGATACGCAGTATTTT.